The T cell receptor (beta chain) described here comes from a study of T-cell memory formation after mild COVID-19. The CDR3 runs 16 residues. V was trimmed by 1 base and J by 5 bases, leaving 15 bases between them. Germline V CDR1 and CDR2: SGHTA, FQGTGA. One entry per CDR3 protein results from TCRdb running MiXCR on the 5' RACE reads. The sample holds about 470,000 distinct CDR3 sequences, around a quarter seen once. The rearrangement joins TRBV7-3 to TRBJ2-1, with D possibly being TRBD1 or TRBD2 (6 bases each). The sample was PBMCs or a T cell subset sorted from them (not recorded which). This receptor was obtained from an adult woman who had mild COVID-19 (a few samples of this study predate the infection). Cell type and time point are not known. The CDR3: CASSLMEGGVNNEQFF. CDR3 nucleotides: TGTGCCAGCAGCTTAATGGAGGGGGGAGTCAACAATGAGCAGTTCTTC.